What follows describes a single T cell receptor beta chain. There are 14 residues in the CDR3. V was cut by 6 bases and J by 6 bases, with 15 bases left in between. Germline V gene sequence: CDR1 MDHEN, CDR2 SYDVKM. Participant reports of clinical history set cohort assignment. This record belongs to a study of blood T cell repertoires in COVID-19. Profiling relied on immunoSEQ multiplex PCR, and the TCRdb table lists in-frame clones only, not all of them. Seen here are a few hundred thousand clones, over 75% observed once, and the top ten hold about 4.3%. This rearrangement joins TRBV28 to TRBJ1-5; D may be TRBD1 (6 bases). Sequenced input: PBMCs or T cells enriched from blood (not recorded which). The origin of this receptor is a woman under 40 who had recovered from COVID-19. CDR3 sequence: CASSYTGSAQPQHF. Written as DNA, the CDR3 is TGTGCCAGCAGCTATACAGGGTCCGCTCAGCCCCAGCATTTT.